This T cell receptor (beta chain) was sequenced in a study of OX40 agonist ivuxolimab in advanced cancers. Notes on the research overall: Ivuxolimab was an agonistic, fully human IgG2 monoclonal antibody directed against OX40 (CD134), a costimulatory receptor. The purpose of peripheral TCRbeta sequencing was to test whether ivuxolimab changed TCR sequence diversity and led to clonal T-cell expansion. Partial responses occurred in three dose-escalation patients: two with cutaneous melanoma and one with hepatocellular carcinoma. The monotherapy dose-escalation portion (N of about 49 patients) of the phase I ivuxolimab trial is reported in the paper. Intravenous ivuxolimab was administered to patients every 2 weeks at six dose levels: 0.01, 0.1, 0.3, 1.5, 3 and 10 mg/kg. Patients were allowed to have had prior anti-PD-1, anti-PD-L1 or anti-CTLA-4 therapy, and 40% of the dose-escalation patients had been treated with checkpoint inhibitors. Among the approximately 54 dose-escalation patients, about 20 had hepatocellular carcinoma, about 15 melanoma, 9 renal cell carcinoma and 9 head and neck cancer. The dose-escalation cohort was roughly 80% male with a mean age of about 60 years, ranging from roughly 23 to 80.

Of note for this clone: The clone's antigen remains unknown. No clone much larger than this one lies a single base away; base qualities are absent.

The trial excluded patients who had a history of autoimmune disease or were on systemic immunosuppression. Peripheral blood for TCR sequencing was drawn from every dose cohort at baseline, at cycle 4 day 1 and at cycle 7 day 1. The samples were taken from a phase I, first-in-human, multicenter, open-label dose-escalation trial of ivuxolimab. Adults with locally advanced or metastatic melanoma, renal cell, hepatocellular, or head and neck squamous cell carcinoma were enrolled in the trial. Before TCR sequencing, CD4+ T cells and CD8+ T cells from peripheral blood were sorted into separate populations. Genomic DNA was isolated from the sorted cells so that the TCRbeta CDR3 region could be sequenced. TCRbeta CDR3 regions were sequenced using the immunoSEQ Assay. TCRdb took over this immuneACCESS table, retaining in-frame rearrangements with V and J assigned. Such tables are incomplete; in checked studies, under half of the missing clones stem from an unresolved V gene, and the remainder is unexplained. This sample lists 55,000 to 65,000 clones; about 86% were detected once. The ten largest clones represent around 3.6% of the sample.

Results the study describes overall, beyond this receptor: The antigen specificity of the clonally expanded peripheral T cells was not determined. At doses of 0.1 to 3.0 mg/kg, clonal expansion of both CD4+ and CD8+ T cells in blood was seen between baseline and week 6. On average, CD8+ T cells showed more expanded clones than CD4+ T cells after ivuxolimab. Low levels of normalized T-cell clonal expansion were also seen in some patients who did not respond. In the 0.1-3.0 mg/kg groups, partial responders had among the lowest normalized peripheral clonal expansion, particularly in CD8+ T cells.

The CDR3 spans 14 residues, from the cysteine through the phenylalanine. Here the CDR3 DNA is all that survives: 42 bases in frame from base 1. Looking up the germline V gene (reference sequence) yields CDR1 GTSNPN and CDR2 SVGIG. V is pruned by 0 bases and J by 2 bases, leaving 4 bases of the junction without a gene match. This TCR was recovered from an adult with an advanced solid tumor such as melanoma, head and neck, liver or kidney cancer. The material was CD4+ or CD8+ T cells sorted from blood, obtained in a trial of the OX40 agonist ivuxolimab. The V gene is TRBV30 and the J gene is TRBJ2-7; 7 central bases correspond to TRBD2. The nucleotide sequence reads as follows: TGTGCCTGGAGTGTGGGGGGGAACCCCTACGAGCAGTACTTC. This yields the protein CAWSVGGNPYEQYF.